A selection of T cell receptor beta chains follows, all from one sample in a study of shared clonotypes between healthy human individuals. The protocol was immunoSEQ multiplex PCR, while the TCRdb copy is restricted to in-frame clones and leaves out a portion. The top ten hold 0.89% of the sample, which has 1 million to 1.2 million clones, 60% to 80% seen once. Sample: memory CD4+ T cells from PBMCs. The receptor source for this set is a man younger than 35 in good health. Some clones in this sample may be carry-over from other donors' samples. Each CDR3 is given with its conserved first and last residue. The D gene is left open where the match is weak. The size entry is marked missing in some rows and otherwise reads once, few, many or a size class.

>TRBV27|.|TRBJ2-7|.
TGTGCCAGCAGTTTAAAGCGACTTCTAAGTTCCGAGCAGTACTTC
CASSLKRLLSSEQYF
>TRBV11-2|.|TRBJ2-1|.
TGTGCCAGCAGCTTAGGGGCAGTTGGCTACAATGAGCAGTTCTTC
CASSLGAVGYNEQFF
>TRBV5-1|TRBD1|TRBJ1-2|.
TGCGCCAGCAGCTCGGCCAGGGGGCCATCTAACTATGGCTACACCTTC
CASSSARGPSNYGYTF
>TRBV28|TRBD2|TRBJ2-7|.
TGTGCCAGCAGTTTAAAACTAGCGCTGAGGGAGCAGTACTTC
CASSLKLALREQYF
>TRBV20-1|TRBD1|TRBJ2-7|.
TGCAGTGCTGATGACAGGGGCGAGCAGTACTTC
CSADDRGEQYF
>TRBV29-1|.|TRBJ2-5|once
TGCAGCGCCACCCCAGGTACAGAGACCCAGTACTTC
CSATPGTETQYF
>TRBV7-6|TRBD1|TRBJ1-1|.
TGTGCCAGCAGTCGAACAGGGGCCGGGCTTGAAGCTTTCTTT
CASSRTGAGLEAFF
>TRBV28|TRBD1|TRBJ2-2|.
TGTGCCAGCAGTCCGGGACAGTCCCCCGGGGAGCTGTTTTTT
CASSPGQSPGELFF
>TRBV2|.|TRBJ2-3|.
TGTGCCAGCACTCTCGGATTAACAGGGGATACGCAGTATTTT
CASTLGLTGDTQYF
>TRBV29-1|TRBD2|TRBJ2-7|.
TGCAGCGTCGATGGACTAGCGGGAAGGTACGAGCAGTACTTC
CSVDGLAGRYEQYF
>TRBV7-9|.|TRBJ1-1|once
TGTGCCACCGAGTGGGGGGGCGGCAACACTGAAGCTTTCTTT
CATEWGGGNTEAFF
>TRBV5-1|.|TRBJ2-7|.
TGCGCCAGCAGCTCCTTCCCGGGACCGTCCTACGAGCAGTACTTC
CASSSFPGPSYEQYF
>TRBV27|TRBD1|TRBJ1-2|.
TGTGCCAGCAGTTTATCCCCTAACAGGGGGGCTAACTATGGCTACACCTTC
CASSLSPNRGANYGYTF
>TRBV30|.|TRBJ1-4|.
TGTGCCTGGAGTCCCGGGGACTTGATAGCGATTAATGAAAAACTGTTTTTT
CAWSPGDLIAINEKLFF
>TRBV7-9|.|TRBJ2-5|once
TGTGCCAGCAGCCGGACTGGTGGGGAGACCCAGTACTTC
CASSRTGGETQYF
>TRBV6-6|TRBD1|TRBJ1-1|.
TGTGCCAGCAAGGGACAGGGGATCAATACTGAAGCTTTCTTT
CASKGQGINTEAFF
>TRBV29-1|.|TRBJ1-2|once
TGCAGCGTTGAGCTCCGGGCAAGTATCTATGGCTACACCTTC
CSVELRASIYGYTF
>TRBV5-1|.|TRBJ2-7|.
TGCGCCAGCAGCTTGTACGGCGAGCAGTACTTC
CASSLYGEQYF
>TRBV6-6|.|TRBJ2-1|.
TGTGCCAGCAGTCGATGGCCCCGGGACAATGAGCAGTTCTTC
CASSRWPRDNEQFF
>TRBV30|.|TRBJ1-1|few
TGTGCCTGGTTGTTTAACACTGAAGCTTTCTTT
CAWLFNTEAFF
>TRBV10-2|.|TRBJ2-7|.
TGCGCCAGCAGTGAGGCTAAGGACTGGGAAGGTGGGGAGCAGTACTTC
CASSEAKDWEGGEQYF
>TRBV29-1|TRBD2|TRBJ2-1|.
TGCAGCGTTGAAACAGCGGGAGGCCCATTTCTTTACAATGAGCAGTTCTTC
CSVETAGGPFLYNEQFF
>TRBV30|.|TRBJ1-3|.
TGTGCCTGGAGCAGGGGATACACCATATATTTT
CAWSRGYTIYF
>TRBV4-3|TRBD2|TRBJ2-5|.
TGCGCCAGCAGCCAAGCCTTTCAGCGGGGCAGGACCCAGTACTTC
CASSQAFQRGRTQYF
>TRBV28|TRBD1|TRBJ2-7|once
TGTGCCAGCAGTTTGACAGGGGCTCCCTACGAGCAGTACTTC
CASSLTGAPYEQYF
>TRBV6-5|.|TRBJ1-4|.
TGTGCCAGCAGTTACTCTTGGTTTGCAACTAATGAAAAACTGTTTTTT
CASSYSWFATNEKLFF
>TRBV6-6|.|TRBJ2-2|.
TGTGCCAGCAGTTACCTAGGGGGGAACACCGGGGAGCTGTTTTTT
CASSYLGGNTGELFF
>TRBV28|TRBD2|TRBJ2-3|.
TGTGCCAGCACCAAAGGTGGGAGGGCCACAGATACGCAGTATTTT
CASTKGGRATDTQYF
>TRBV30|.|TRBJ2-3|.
TGTGCCTGGAGTCTAAGTTGGGATACGCAGTATTTT
CAWSLSWDTQYF
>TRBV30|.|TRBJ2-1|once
TGTGCCTGGAGGGACGTCAATGAGCAGTTCTTC
CAWRDVNEQFF
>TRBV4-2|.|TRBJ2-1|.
TGTGCCAGCAGCCAAGGGGATGAGCAGTTCTTC
CASSQGDEQFF
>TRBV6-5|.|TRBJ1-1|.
TGTGCCAGCAGTTACTCGGTGAAGGGGGGCACTGAAGCTTTCTTT
CASSYSVKGGTEAFF
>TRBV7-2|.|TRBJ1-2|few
TGTGCCAGCAGCAAAGACGGCTATGGCTACACCTTC
CASSKDGYGYTF
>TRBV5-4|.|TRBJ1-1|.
TGTGCCAGCAGCTTAACCGGGACCTACACTGAAGCTTTCTTT
CASSLTGTYTEAFF
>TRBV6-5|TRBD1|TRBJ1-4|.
TGTGCCAGCAGCCCTCCGGGACAGCAGAGCGAAAAACTGTTTTTT
CASSPPGQQSEKLFF
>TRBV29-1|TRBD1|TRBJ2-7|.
TGCAGCGTTATGCCAATACAGGGGGCGCTTGACGAGCAGTACTTC
CSVMPIQGALDEQYF
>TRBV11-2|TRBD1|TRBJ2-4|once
TGTGCCAGCAGCATCGGACAGGGGACATTCCGCGGGGACATTCAGTACTTC
CASSIGQGTFRGDIQYF
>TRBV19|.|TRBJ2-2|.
TGTGCCAGTAGTATAAACAGCCTGAACACCGGGGAGCTGTTTTTT
CASSINSLNTGELFF
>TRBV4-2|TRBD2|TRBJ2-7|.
TGTGCCAGCAGCCAAGATGGAGGCGGGAGGGATTCCTACGAGCAGTACTTC
CASSQDGGGRDSYEQYF
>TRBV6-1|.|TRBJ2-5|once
TGTGCCAGCAATGGGGTACAAGAGACCCAGTACTTC
CASNGVQETQYF
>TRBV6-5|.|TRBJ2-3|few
TGTGCCAGCAGGCATCGTGATACGCAGTATTTT
CASRHRDTQYF
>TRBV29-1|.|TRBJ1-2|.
TGCAGCGTTGAAACCGGCAGCGACTATGGCTACACCTTC
CSVETGSDYGYTF
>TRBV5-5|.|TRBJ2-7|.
TGTGCCAGCACCCTGAGATCTAGCGACTACGAGCAGTACTTC
CASTLRSSDYEQYF
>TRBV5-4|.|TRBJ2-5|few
TGTGCCAGCAGCTCTCAACAAGCAGAAGAGACCCAGTACTTC
CASSSQQAEETQYF
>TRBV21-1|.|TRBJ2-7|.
TGTGCCAGCAGCAAAGGGACTCGGCCCTACGAGCAGTACTTC
CASSKGTRPYEQYF
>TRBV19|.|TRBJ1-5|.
TGTGCCAGTAGTCGGGTCCACAATCAGCCCCAGCATTTT
CASSRVHNQPQHF
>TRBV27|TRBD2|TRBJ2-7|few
TGTGCCAGCAGTTTTGGGGCGGGAGGTCTCTACGAGCAGTACTTC
CASSFGAGGLYEQYF
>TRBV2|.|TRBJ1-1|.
TGTGCCAGCAGTAACCAGGGGCGGATCGGCACTGAAGCTTTCTTT
CASSNQGRIGTEAFF
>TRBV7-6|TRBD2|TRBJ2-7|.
TGTGCCAGCAGCATGGGACTAGCTCAAAAGTACTACGAGCAGTACTTC
CASSMGLAQKYYEQYF
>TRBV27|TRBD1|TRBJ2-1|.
TGTGCCAGCAGTTACAGGGGGGATGAGCAGTTCTTC
CASSYRGDEQFF
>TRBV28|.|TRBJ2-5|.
TGTGCCAGCAGGGACGGAGGCCAAGAGACCCAGTACTTC
CASRDGGQETQYF